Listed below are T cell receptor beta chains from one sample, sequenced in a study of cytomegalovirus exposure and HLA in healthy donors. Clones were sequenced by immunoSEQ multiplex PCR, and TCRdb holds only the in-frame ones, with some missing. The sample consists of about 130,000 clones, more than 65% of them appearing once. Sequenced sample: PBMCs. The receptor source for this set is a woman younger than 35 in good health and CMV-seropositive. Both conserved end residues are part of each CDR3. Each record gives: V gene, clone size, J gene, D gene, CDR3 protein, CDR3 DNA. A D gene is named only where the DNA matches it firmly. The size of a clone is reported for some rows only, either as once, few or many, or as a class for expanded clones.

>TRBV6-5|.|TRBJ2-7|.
CASSRGGNEQYF
TGTGCCAGCAGTAGGGGGGGAAACGAGCAGTACTTC
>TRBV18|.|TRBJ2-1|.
CASSPQGGGNEQFF
TGTGCCAGCTCACCCCAAGGGGGGGGCAATGAGCAGTTCTTC
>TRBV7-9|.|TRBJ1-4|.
CASSLKESNEKLFF
TGTGCCAGCAGCTTAAAGGAGAGTAATGAAAAACTGTTTTTT
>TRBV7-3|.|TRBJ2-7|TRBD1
CASSLQGPGYEQYF
TGTGCCAGCAGCCTACAGGGGCCCGGGTACGAGCAGTACTTC
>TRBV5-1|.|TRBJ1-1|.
CASSSNRFTEAFF
TGCGCCAGCAGCAGTAACAGGTTCACTGAAGCTTTCTTT
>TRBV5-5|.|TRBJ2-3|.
CASSLLGGTDTQYF
TGTGCCAGCAGCTTATTGGGGGGTACAGATACGCAGTATTTT
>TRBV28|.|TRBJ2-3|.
CASITDGGDTQYF
TGTGCCAGCATAACGGACGGCGGGGATACGCAGTATTTT
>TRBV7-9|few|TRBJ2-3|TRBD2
CASSRISGGATDTQYF
TGTGCCAGCAGCCGGATTAGCGGGGGGGCCACAGATACGCAGTATTTT
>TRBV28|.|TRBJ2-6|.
CASREFTGANVLTF
TGTGCCAGCAGGGAGTTCACTGGGGCCAACGTCCTGACTTTC
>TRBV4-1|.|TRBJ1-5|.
CASSHARSQTGDQPQHF
TGCGCCAGCAGCCACGCACGGTCCCAAACGGGGGATCAGCCCCAGCATTTT
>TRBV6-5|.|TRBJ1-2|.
CASRATGSHYGYTF
TGTGCCAGCAGAGCCACAGGGTCGCACTATGGCTACACCTTC
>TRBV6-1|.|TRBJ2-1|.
CASIPRVDSSNEQFF
TGTGCCAGCATCCCCCGGGTGGACAGTAGCAATGAGCAGTTCTTC
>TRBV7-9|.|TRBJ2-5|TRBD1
CASSPGTGANQETQYF
TGTGCCAGCAGCCCTGGGACAGGGGCCAACCAAGAGACCCAGTACTTC
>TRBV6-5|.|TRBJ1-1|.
CASRSGTKNTEAFF
TGTGCCAGCAGGTCCGGGACAAAGAACACTGAAGCTTTCTTT
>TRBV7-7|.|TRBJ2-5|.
CASSLAGVNQETQYF
TGTGCTAGCAGCTTAGCCGGGGTCAACCAAGAGACCCAGTACTTC
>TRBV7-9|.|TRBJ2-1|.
CASSSGHEQFF
TGTGCCAGCAGCTCTGGCCATGAGCAGTTCTTC
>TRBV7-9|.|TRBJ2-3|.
CASSSLDTQYF
TGTGCCAGCAGCTCATTAGATACGCAGTATTTT
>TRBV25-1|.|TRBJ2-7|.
CASSSIYEQYF
TGTGCCAGCAGCTCTATCTACGAGCAGTACTTC
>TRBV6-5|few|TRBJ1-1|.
CASSYFGGGVTEAFF
TGTGCCAGCAGTTACTTTGGTGGGGGGGTCACTGAAGCTTTCTTT
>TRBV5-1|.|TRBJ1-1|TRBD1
CASSLGTGGSTEAFF
TGCGCCAGCAGCTTGGGAACAGGGGGCTCTACTGAAGCTTTCTTT
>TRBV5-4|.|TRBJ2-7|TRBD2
CASSFGRGDYEQYF
TGTGCCAGCAGCTTCGGACGGGGGGACTACGAGCAGTACTTC
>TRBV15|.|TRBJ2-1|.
CATSRDLGSSYNEQFF
TGTGCCACCAGCAGAGATCTGGGGAGCTCCTACAATGAGCAGTTCTTC